Listed here are 28 T cell receptor beta chains from one sample, sequenced in a study of human T cells and chemical hapten exposure. Indicated time point: patch test 1, 2 weeks after DPC sensitization. Treatment reported: therapeutic diphenylcyclopropenone sensitization with weekly scalp DPC. Via MiXCR, TCRdb re-called the RACE reads, giving one row per CDR3 protein. The sample consists of 380,000 or so distinct CDR3 sequences, more than 4.5% of them appearing once. Here the sequenced sample was whole blood, taken in connection with sensitization to the hapten diphenylcyclopropenone (DPC). The origin of the receptors is a woman aged 50 to 65 with alopecia areata. Some clones in this sample may be carry-over from other donors' samples.

This clonotype was counted between two and nine times. V is TRBV6-5 and J is TRBJ2-3; tentative D call: TRBD1 (5 bases). Germline V gene sequence: CDR1 MNHEY, CDR2 SVGAGI. Between the trimmed V and J ends, which lost 0 bases and 0 bases, there was a span of 19 bases. The CDR3 extends over 19 amino acids. The CDR3 region has the DNA TGTGCCAGCAGTTACTCGGTCATTGAAGCAGGGTGGAGCACAGATACGCAGTATTTT. Its translation is CASSYSVIEAGWSTDTQYF.

This clonotype has at least ten counts. The chain employs TRBV19 and TRBJ2-7; 9 bases agree with TRBD1. Per germline, CDR1 LNHDA and CDR2 SQIVND (reference sequence). V shed 6 bases and J 4 bases; nucleotides not matched to a gene: 10. The CDR3 has 15 amino acids. The CDR3 DNA reads as TGTGCCAGTAGGCGAGAAGGGACAGGGATGTACGAGCAGTACTTC. It encodes CASRREGTGMYEQYF.

The chain uses TRBV2 and TRBJ1-1; no reliable D call. V lost 4 bases, J lost 0 bases, and 12 bases lay in between. Germline V gene lookup returns CDR1 SNHLY and CDR2 FYNNEI. The CDR3 spans 15 residues. The CDR3 protein is CASSVVPLMNTEAFF. The CDR3 DNA follows: TGTGCCAGCAGTGTGGTTCCTCTGATGAACACTGAAGCTTTCTTT.

This clonotype was seen repeatedly, ten times or more. V usage is TRBV28 and J usage is TRBJ2-2; tentative D call: TRBD2 (6 bases). Germline-derived CDR1 and CDR2 are MDHEN and SYDVKM. Trimming cost V 1 base and J 7 bases, with 13 bases left between them. CDR3 size: 15 residues. The CDR3: CASSLYGGGGGELFF. In nucleotides, the CDR3 is TGTGCCAGCAGTTTATACGGGGGTGGAGGCGGGGAGCTGTTTTTT.

The sample holds many counts of this clonotype. This chain uses TRBV29-1 with TRBJ1-1; D possibly corresponds to TRBD1 (5 bases). Germline V gene data show CDR1 as SQVTM and CDR2 as ANQGSEA. There are 13 residues in the CDR3. Trimming left V 2 bases short and J 0 bases short, with 7 bases between. CDR3 in amino acids: CSVEQGMNTEAFF. CDR3 coding DNA: TGCAGCGTTGAACAGGGCATGAACACTGAAGCTTTCTTT.

This clonotype was observed a handful of times. This rearrangement joins TRBV5-1 to TRBJ1-1; no firm D call. The CDR3 is 16 residues long. Trimming shortened V by 0 bases and J by 7 bases, and 19 bases separated the two germline ends. Germline values: CDR1 SGHRS, CDR2 YFSETQ. The CDR3 DNA sequence: TGCGCCAGCAGCTTGGTAACCGGCGGCAGGAAACTTGAAGCTTTCTTT. Protein product: CASSLVTGGRKLEAFF.

At least ten counts were recorded for this clonotype. The CDR3 spells CASSFGTGGDEQYF. CDR3 in DNA: TGTGCCAGCAGTTTTGGGACAGGGGGTGACGAGCAGTACTTC. This rearrangement joins TRBV6-2 or TRBV6-3 to TRBJ2-7; 11 positions match TRBD1. Germline CDR1 reads MNHEY; CDR2 reads SVGEGT. The V segment lost 4 bases and the J segment 5 bases; nucleotides outside the gene matches: 4. This CDR3 is built from 14 residues.

This clonotype has a count of ten or more. The V and J genes are TRBV29-1 and TRBJ1-2, with D possibly being TRBD1 (5 bases). CDR1 and CDR2 from the germline V gene are SQVTM and ANQGSEA. CDR3 size: 13 residues. V was shortened by 3 bases and J by 4 bases, with 12 bases between the two germline ends. CDR3 sequence reads: CSVEFRDFYGYTF. In DNA, the CDR3 is TGCAGCGTTGAGTTCAGGGACTTCTATGGCTACACCTTC.

This clonotype was observed many times. The V and J genes are TRBV6-5 and TRBJ1-1; tentative D call: TRBD1 (5 bases). With 7 bases removed from V and 1 base from J, the gap between germline ends came to 13 bases. Germline CDR1 reads MNHEY; CDR2 reads SVGAGI. CDR3 length: 14 residues. The CDR3 loop reads CASIKGAGNTEAFF. The CDR3 DNA is TGTGCCAGCATCAAAGGGGCAGGGAACACTGAAGCTTTCTTT.

This clonotype was recorded at least ten times. The rearrangement joins TRBV7-2 to TRBJ2-6, with a possible D match to TRBD1 (5 bases). The CDR3 covers 15 residues. V shed 5 bases and J shed 4 bases, with 12 bases lying between them. Germline CDR1 is SGHTA and CDR2 is FQGNSA. This chain's CDR3 is CASSPQGGGANVLTF. CDR3 nucleotide sequence: TGTGCCAGCAGCCCCCAGGGTGGCGGGGCCAACGTCCTGACTTTC.

Concerning this clonotype: A much larger clone differs from this one at a single base, so this may be a read error. The V call is TRBV5-4, the J call TRBJ2-3, with D unresolved. Germline V CDR1 and CDR2: SGHNT, YYREEE (reference sequence). Trimming took 4 bases from V and 0 from J, leaving 12 bases between them. This CDR3 is built from 15 residues. CDR3 bases: TGTGCCAGCAGCCAGACACTTGGAAGCACAGATACGCAGTATTTT. This encodes CASSQTLGSTDTQYF.

In its sample, this clonotype was seen many times. The rearrangement joins TRBV29-1 to TRBJ2-1, with 16 bases identical to TRBD2. The trim removed 0 bases at V and 9 bases at J, leaving 5 bases unmatched. Looked up from germline, CDR1 is SQVTM and CDR2 is ANQGSEA. The CDR3 is made up of 16 amino acids. The CDR3 spells CSVEDPGLAGGGEQFF. The CDR3 region has the DNA TGCAGCGTTGAAGATCCGGGACTAGCGGGAGGGGGTGAGCAGTTCTTC.

In its sample, this clonotype was seen many times. J is TRBJ1-4 and V is TRBV5-1; D is perhaps TRBD1 (6 bases). V was cut by 4 bases and J by 5 bases, with 15 bases left in between. Germline V gene lookup returns CDR1 SGHRS and CDR2 YFSETQ. CDR3 length: 15 amino acids. In nucleotides, the CDR3 is TGCGCCAGCAGCCTTTCAGGACAGCCAAATGAAAAACTGTTTTTT. This codes for CASSLSGQPNEKLFF.

Many counts were recorded for this clonotype. The chain has TRBV7-9 and TRBJ2-1; 13 bases line up with TRBD2. The CDR3 contains 16 residues. Looked up from germline, CDR1 is SEHNR and CDR2 is FQNEAQ (reference sequence). The trim removed 5 bases at V and 8 bases at J, leaving 9 bases unmatched. The CDR3, as DNA: TGTGCCAGCAGCCACAGGACTAGCGGGAGTAGGGATGAGCAGTTCTTC. Its translation: CASSHRTSGSRDEQFF.

In its sample, this clonotype was seen many times. The chain is built from TRBV28 and TRBJ2-3, with D unclear. V lost 4 bases and J 7 bases, leaving 15 bases between the germline ends. CDR1 is MDHEN and CDR2 is SYDVKM in the germline V gene. The CDR3 consists of 14 residues. DNA of the CDR3: TGTGCCAGCAGTTCTCCCCCGACTGGCTATACGCAGTATTTT. Protein sequence: CASSSPPTGYTQYF.

This clonotype was counted many times. This chain uses TRBV7-2 with TRBJ1-6; 8 bases align to TRBD1. Trimming took 5 bases from V and 5 from J; bases not matched to a gene: 2. The V gene's germline CDR1 is SGHTA and CDR2 FQGNSA. The CDR3 runs to 14 residues. The CDR3 loop is CASSPGQDNSPLHF. CDR3 DNA: TGTGCCAGCAGCCCGGGACAGGATAATTCACCCCTCCACTTT.

This clonotype was counted many times. The rearrangement uses TRBV7-8 and TRBJ1-3; tentative D call: TRBD1 (6 bases). V was shortened by 5 bases and J by 8 bases, with 19 bases between the two germline ends. The germline V gene has CDR1 SGHVS and CDR2 FQNEAQ. The CDR3 has 15 residues. The CDR3 protein is CASSPQGGMGDTIYF. DNA of the CDR3: TGTGCCAGCAGCCCACAGGGAGGGATGGGGGACACCATATATTTT.

CDR3 amino acids: CAWWTSGGRTGELFF. In DNA, the CDR3 is TGTGCCTGGTGGACTAGCGGGGGGCGTACCGGGGAGCTGTTTTTT. The V and J genes are TRBV30 and TRBJ2-2; 14 nucleotides match TRBD2. V was clipped by 5 bases and J by 5 bases; unmatched bases: 4. Germline CDR1 is GTSNPN and CDR2 is SVGIG (reference sequence). This CDR3 is 15 amino acids long.

This clonotype was seen at least ten times. V gene TRBV6-1 combines with J gene TRBJ2-3; no clear D. CDR1 and CDR2 (germline): MNHNS, SASEGT. The CDR3 consists of 15 residues. V dropped 3 bases and J dropped 0 bases, with 10 bases sitting between them. The CDR3 sequence: CASSEAPSSTDTQYF. The CDR3, as DNA: TGTGCCAGCAGTGAGGCGCCCTCAAGCACAGATACGCAGTATTTT.

This clonotype was counted ten times or more. The rearrangement links TRBV20-1 to TRBJ1-1; 11 positions match TRBD1. Germline V lookup: CDR1 DFQATT, CDR2 SNEGSKA (reference sequence). The CDR3 is 14 residues long. V shed 5 bases, J shed 5 bases, and the junction held 7 bases outside the gene matches. The CDR3 DNA follows: TGCAGTGCTTTCCGGGGACAGGGGGAAACTGAAGCTTTCTTT. This encodes CSAFRGQGETEAFF.

This clonotype was recorded at least ten times. This chain uses TRBV7-2 with TRBJ2-2; TRBD1 might be the D (5 bases). Trimming removed 2 bases from V and 4 bases from J, with 5 bases in between. The CDR3 is made up of 13 amino acids. Germline values: CDR1 SGHTA, CDR2 FQGNSA. The CDR3 protein is CASSLQGTGELFF. CDR3 nucleotide sequence: TGTGCCAGCAGCTTACAGGGCACCGGGGAGCTGTTTTTT.

The chain recombines TRBV20-1 with TRBJ2-5, with 10 bases that match TRBD2. CDR3 length: 15 amino acids. Germline lookup yields CDR1 DFQATT and CDR2 SNEGSKA (reference sequence). V was pared by 4 bases and J by 4 bases, with 9 bases of the junction left unmatched. The DNA for the CDR3 is TGCAGTGCTACCAAGACTAGCGGGTCGTCAGAGACCCAGTACTTC. This gives the protein CSATKTSGSSETQYF.

Of note for this clonotype: An end of the junction differs from the germline gene, which may be a read error. The V gene is TRBV12-3 or TRBV12-4, the J gene TRBJ2-5; TRBD2 matches 7 bases. The CDR3 sequence is 13 residues long. DNA of the CDR3: TGTGCCAGCAGTTTGAAGGCGGGGGAGACCCGGTACTTC. Translating gives CASSLKAGETRYF.

The chain combines TRBV28 with TRBJ2-5; 8 nucleotides agree with TRBD2. The CDR3 consists of 11 residues. The ends lost 3 bases at V and 10 bases at J; junction bases unmatched: 1. The germline V gene has CDR1 MDHEN and CDR2 SYDVKM. Here the CDR3 DNA reads TGTGCCAGCAGTTTCGGGGGGGTCCAGTACTTC. Amino acid sequence: CASSFGGVQYF.

This clonotype has a count of ten or more. V gene TRBV27 combines with J gene TRBJ1-1; a weak D match, TRBD1 (5 bases). CDR3 length: 15 residues. CDR1 MNHEY and CDR2 SMNVEV come from the germline V gene (reference sequence). V lost 7 bases to trimming and J lost 6 bases, with 21 bases between them. CDR3 loop: CASKNLQGLLSEAFF. As DNA, the CDR3 is TGTGCCAGCAAAAACCTGCAGGGTCTCCTCTCTGAAGCTTTCTTT.

The chain employs TRBV10-1 and TRBJ2-5, with TRBD2 as a possible D gene (6 bases). The germline V and J ends were trimmed by 10 bases and 7 bases, with 16 bases remaining between them. In germline, CDR1 is WNHNN, CDR2 SYGVQD (reference sequence). The CDR3 is 12 residues long. In DNA form, the CDR3 reads TGCGCCACCCGGGACTCCGTTGGGACCCAGTACTTC. Protein sequence: CATRDSVGTQYF.

This clonotype has at least ten counts. Here the CDR3 reads CASSSGSGWEQYF. The CDR3 DNA follows: TGTGCCAGCAGCTCCGGGTCAGGTTGGGAGCAGTACTTC. The chain carries TRBV5-6 and TRBJ2-7; unclear D gene. Germline V gene data show CDR1 as SGHDT and CDR2 as YYEEEE. The ends were cut back, 3 bases at V and 7 bases at J, with 14 bases in the middle. CDR3 size: 13 residues.

This clonotype was detected a few times. The rearrangement links TRBV6-5 to TRBJ2-3, with a tentative D call TRBD2 (6 bases). Trimming took off 5 bases at V and 6 bases at J, with 18 bases between the two ends. Germline CDR1 MNHEY, CDR2 SVGAGI. This CDR3 comprises 15 residues. CDR3 protein: CASSAPGLNGDTQYF. Written as DNA, the CDR3 is TGTGCCAGCAGTGCGCCGGGACTCAACGGGGATACGCAGTATTTT.